These 15 T cell receptor beta chains were all obtained from the same sample, sequenced in a study of breast tumors, draining lymph nodes, adjacent tissues. A single record per CDR3 protein comes from TCRdb applying MiXCR to the multiplex PCR reads. The sample consists of tens of thousands of distinct CDR3 sequences, about 20% of them appearing once. Samples came from axillary lymph nodes draining the breast cancer. The specimen was axillary lymph node tissue. The receptors shown here come from a female donor with breast cancer. Some clones in this sample may be carry-over from other donors' samples.

This clonotype was counted ten times or more. The gene calls are TRBV20-1 and TRBJ2-7; perhaps TRBD2 as D (6 bases). V dropped 6 bases and J dropped 0 bases, with 15 bases sitting between them. Germline CDR1 DFQATT, CDR2 SNEGSKA (reference sequence). This CDR3 has 14 residues. Written as DNA, the CDR3 is TGCAGTGCCCGACGGGGGACTCGCTCCTACGAGCAGTACTTC. Its protein is CSARRGTRSYEQYF.

The rearrangement uses TRBV6-2 or TRBV6-3 and TRBJ2-5; possibly TRBD1 or TRBD2 for D (5 bases each). Trimming cost V 0 bases and J 2 bases, with 16 bases left between them. This CDR3 spans 17 amino acids. CDR1 and CDR2 (germline): MNHEY, SVGEGT. This chain's CDR3 is CASSYSPGKDIQETQYF. CDR3 DNA sequence: TGTGCCAGCAGTTACTCTCCGGGGAAGGACATACAAGAGACCCAGTACTTC.

This clonotype has a count of ten or more. This chain connects TRBV7-9 to TRBJ2-1; tentatively, D is TRBD1 (5 bases). This CDR3 has 11 residues. V gave up 3 bases and J gave up 8 bases, with 5 bases separating them. CDR1 SEHNR and CDR2 FQNEAQ come from the germline V gene (reference sequence). CDR3 protein: CASSLGHEQFF. CDR3 bases: TGTGCCAGCAGCTTGGGGCATGAGCAGTTCTTC.

This clonotype was observed at least ten times. The rearrangement uses TRBV30 and TRBJ2-7; TRBD2 matches 7 bases. Germline CDR1 reads GTSNPN; CDR2 reads SVGIG (reference sequence). V lost 5 bases and J lost 2; bases outside the gene matches: 3. CDR3 length equals 12 residues. CDR3 sequence (DNA): TGTGCCTGGGGCGGGGGACCCTACGAGCAGTACTTC. It translates to CAWGGGPYEQYF.

Ten or more counts support this clonotype. The chain recombines TRBV6-2 or TRBV6-3 with TRBJ2-5; D uncertain. This CDR3 comprises 14 residues. V lost 3 bases and J 4 bases, leaving 12 bases between the germline ends. In germline, CDR1 is MNHEY, CDR2 SVGEGT. The CDR3 region has the DNA TGTGCCAGCAGTTATATCGGTAGAGGAGAGACCCAGTACTTC. It encodes CASSYIGRGETQYF.

This clonotype was detected many times. The V and J genes are TRBV4-1 and TRBJ2-5; 10 nucleotides align to TRBD2. Germline loops: CDR1 MGHRA, CDR2 YSYEKL. V shed 2 bases and J 5 bases; nucleotides not matched to a gene: 5. The length of the CDR3 is 15 residues. CDR3 region: CASSQPSGRGETQYF. The CDR3 DNA sequence: TGCGCCAGCAGCCAACCTAGCGGGAGAGGGGAGACCCAGTACTTC.

The sample holds a few counts of this clonotype. The J gene is TRBJ1-1, the V gene TRBV7-9, with D hard to call. There are 13 residues in the CDR3. The germline V and J ends were trimmed by 1 base and 5 bases, with 8 bases remaining between them. From germline, CDR1 is SEHNR and CDR2 FQNEAQ (reference sequence). The CDR3 is CASSLGGATEAFF. As DNA, the CDR3 is TGTGCCAGCAGCTTAGGCGGTGCTACTGAAGCTTTCTTT.

This clonotype was observed at least ten times. This rearrangement joins TRBV6-1 to TRBJ2-7; D perhaps matches TRBD2 (5 bases). The CDR3 runs to 16 residues. Germline assignment: CDR1 MNHNS and CDR2 SASEGT. Trimming took off 1 base at V and 0 bases at J, with 13 bases between the two ends. The CDR3 sequence is CASSEGRGLRSYEQYF. In DNA, the CDR3 is TGTGCCAGCAGTGAAGGTCGCGGGTTACGCTCCTACGAGCAGTACTTC.

This clonotype was seen ten or more times. The chain recombines TRBV7-2 with TRBJ2-5; D call uncertain. Looked up from germline, CDR1 is SGHTA and CDR2 is FQGNSA. The CDR3 has 14 residues. Trimming removed 2 bases from V and 0 bases from J, with 7 bases in between. CDR3 in DNA: TGTGCCAGCAGCTTACGTGGGGACCAAGAGACCCAGTACTTC. This codes for CASSLRGDQETQYF.

Only a few counts were recorded for this clonotype. The rearrangement uses TRBV27 and TRBJ1-5; the match to TRBD1 covers 7 bases. Looked up from germline, CDR1 is MNHEY and CDR2 is SMNVEV (reference sequence). The length of the CDR3 is 14 residues. The V gene end was trimmed by 5 bases and the J gene end by 4 bases; junction bases not matched to a gene: 5. The DNA for the CDR3 is TGTGCCAGCAGTCCCCTACAGGGGAATCAGCCCCAGCATTTT. Protein sequence: CASSPLQGNQPQHF.

This clonotype has a count of ten or more. The rearrangement joins TRBV20-1 to TRBJ2-7; D remains unclear. The CDR3 is made up of 12 amino acids. The ends were cut back, 2 bases at V and 2 bases at J, with 7 bases in the middle. CDR1 is DFQATT and CDR2 is SNEGSKA in the germline V gene (reference sequence). This chain's CDR3 is CSARYRTYEQYF. The CDR3 DNA is TGCAGTGCTAGATACAGAACCTACGAGCAGTACTTC.

This clonotype has at least ten counts. The V and J genes are TRBV25-1 and TRBJ2-5; D is uncertain. The CDR3 covers 14 residues. The germline V gene encodes CDR1 MGHDK and CDR2 SYGVNS. V lost 2 bases and J lost 5, with 12 bases in between. CDR3 protein: CASSEPSLGETQYF. The CDR3 region has the DNA TGTGCCAGCAGTGAACCTAGTCTCGGGGAGACCCAGTACTTC.

As DNA, the CDR3 is TGTGCCAGTAGCCGGGCGAAAGGACAGGGGGTCAAAGTTCAGTACTTC. Translation: CASSRAKGQGVKVQYF. The V call is TRBV19, the J call TRBJ2-4; 10 nucleotides line up with TRBD1. With 6 bases clipped from V and 11 bases from J, the junction kept 16 bases outside the gene matches. The CDR3 length is 16 residues. In germline, CDR1 is LNHDA, CDR2 SQIVND (reference sequence).

This clonotype was counted ten times or more. The CDR3 here is CATSDPGTSGSDEQFF. The CDR3 nucleotides read TGTGCCACCAGTGATCCCGGGACTAGCGGGAGCGATGAGCAGTTCTTC. The rearrangement links TRBV24-1 to TRBJ2-1; 14 bases map to TRBD2. J was trimmed by 8 bases and V by 3 bases; bases with no gene match: 5. The length of the CDR3 is 16 residues. Germline V lookup: CDR1 KGHDR, CDR2 SFDVKD.

The table lists this clonotype with a few counts. The CDR3 DNA reads TGTGCCAGCAGGTCCATGGGACACCGGTCCGACTACGAGCAGTACTTC. Its translation is CASRSMGHRSDYEQYF. The V and J genes are TRBV28 and TRBJ2-7, with D possibly TRBD1 on 6 matching bases. With 6 bases removed from V and 3 bases from J, the gap between germline ends came to 21 bases. This CDR3 is 16 amino acids long. From germline, CDR1 is MDHEN and CDR2 SYDVKM.